This TCR beta chain was recovered during a study of neurological immune-mediated disorders. Broader study findings: According to phylogenetic grouping, one related-CDR3 cluster, a possible signature, contained the repertoires of 18 of 34 multiple sclerosis patients.

Unsorted libraries were prepared from 2 million PBMCs that had been stored at -80 C. The authors produced cDNA by 5'RACE using 10-nucleotide random UMIs. One entry per CDR3 protein, called by TCRdb with MiXCR from the 5' RACE reads. The profile covers about 62,000 distinct CDR3 sequences, with 3.7% appearing a single time and roughly 2.2% taken by the ten largest. The CDR3 totals 17 residues. The J segment lost 7 bases and the V segment lost 5 bases, leaving 20 bases of the junction unmatched. CDR1 and CDR2 (germline): DFQATT, SNEGSKA (reference sequence). This clonotype was detected ten times or more. Its target is not known.

Sequencing used PBMCs. This chain links TRBV20-1 with TRBJ1-2; 9 bases line up with TRBD1. This clonotype was sampled from a woman aged 50 to 60 with multiple sclerosis. The CDR3 DNA sequence: TGCAGTGCTCACCTTCTAGCCGGACAGGGGAAAGGTTCTGGCTACACCTTC. It translates to CSAHLLAGQGKGSGYTF.